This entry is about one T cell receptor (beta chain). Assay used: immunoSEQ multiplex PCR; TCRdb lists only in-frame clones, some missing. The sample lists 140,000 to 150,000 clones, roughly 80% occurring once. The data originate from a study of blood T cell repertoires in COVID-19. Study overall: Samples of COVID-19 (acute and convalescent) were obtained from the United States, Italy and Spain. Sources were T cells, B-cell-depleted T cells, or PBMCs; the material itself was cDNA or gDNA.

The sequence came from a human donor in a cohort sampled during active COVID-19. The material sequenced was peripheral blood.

The CDR3, as DNA: TGTGCCAGCAGTCCCTCAACAGGGATCTCCTACGAGCAGTACTTC. Its protein is CASSPSTGISYEQYF. The chain combines TRBV7-9 with TRBJ2-7; D might be TRBD1 (6 bases). Per the germline V gene, CDR1 is SEHNR and CDR2 is FQNEAQ (reference sequence). The V gene lost 6 bases and the J gene lost 0 bases, with 15 bases spanning the gap. The CDR3 sequence is 15 residues long.